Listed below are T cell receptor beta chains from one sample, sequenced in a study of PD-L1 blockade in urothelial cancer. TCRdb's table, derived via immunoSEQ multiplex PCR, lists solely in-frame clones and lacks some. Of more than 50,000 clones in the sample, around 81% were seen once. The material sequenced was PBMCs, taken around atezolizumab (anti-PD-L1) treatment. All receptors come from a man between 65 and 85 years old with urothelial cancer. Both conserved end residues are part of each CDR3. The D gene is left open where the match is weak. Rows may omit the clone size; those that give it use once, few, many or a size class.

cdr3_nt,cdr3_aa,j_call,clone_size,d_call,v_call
TGTGCCAGCAGTGACAAGGACACCTCTGGAAACACCATATATTTT,CASSDKDTSGNTIYF,TRBJ1-3,medium-sized,.,TRBV6-1
TGCAGCGTTGAAGTTGGAGGGGTCGGCACTGAAGCTTTCTTT,CSVEVGGVGTEAFF,TRBJ1-1,.,.,TRBV29-1
TGTGCCAGCAGCCAAGCCGGAGCTGGTGCCAAAAACATTCAGTACTTC,CASSQAGAGAKNIQYF,TRBJ2-4,.,.,TRBV14
TGTGCCAGTATCCCACCGCCGGGACTAGCGGGTTACAATGAGCAGTTCTTC,CASIPPPGLAGYNEQFF,TRBJ2-1,.,TRBD2,TRBV19
TGTGCCAGCGGGGTCTCGCTTACGGGGGAAGCTTTCTTT,CASGVSLTGEAFF,TRBJ1-1,.,.,TRBV28
TGTGCCAGCAGTCGGGACAGGGATAGGAATCAGCCCCAGCATTTT,CASSRDRDRNQPQHF,TRBJ1-5,.,TRBD1,TRBV6-5
TGTGCCAGCAGTGAATCGAGGGTGGATACGCAGTATTTT,CASSESRVDTQYF,TRBJ2-3,.,.,TRBV6-1
TGTGCCAGCAGTTTAGGGCGCCAGGGTAATCAGCCCCAGCATTTT,CASSLGRQGNQPQHF,TRBJ1-5,.,.,TRBV28
TGTGCCAGCAGCTTAAAATGGACAGGAGACGCGTACGAGCAGTACTTC,CASSLKWTGDAYEQYF,TRBJ2-7,once,TRBD1,TRBV5-5
TGTGCCAGCAGCCCAGGGGTAGCGGGAGGGGGAATGAATACGCAGTATTTT,CASSPGVAGGGMNTQYF,TRBJ2-3,.,TRBD2,TRBV7-2